This is a list of T cell receptor beta chains from one sample in a study of T-cell memory formation after mild COVID-19. Each CDR3 protein gets one entry after TCRdb re-called the 5' RACE reads with MiXCR. Of some 120,000 distinct CDR3 sequences listed, about a sixth are singletons. The sequenced sample was PBMCs or a T cell subset sorted from them (not recorded which). The receptor source for this set is a man younger than 35 who had mild COVID-19 (a few samples of this study predate the infection). Cell type and time point are not known. The CDR3 runs from the conserved cysteine through the conserved F or W. The D gene is left open where the match is weak. Clone size is stated in some rows and not others, as once, few, many or a class when expanded.

J gene	V gene	D gene	clone size	CDR3 protein	CDR3 DNA
TRBJ2-2	TRBV7-9	NA	NA	CASSLGRTWTGELFF	TGTGCCAGCAGCTTAGGACGGACTTGGACCGGGGAGCTGTTTTTT
TRBJ1-5	TRBV12-3/TRBV12-4	TRBD1	few	CASSLVGQGGSNQPQHF	TGTGCCAGCAGTTTGGTGGGACAGGGGGGGAGCAATCAGCCCCAGCATTTT
TRBJ2-5	TRBV7-2	NA	few	CASSQHKQETQYF	TGTGCCAGCAGCCAACACAAACAAGAGACCCAGTACTTC
TRBJ2-2	TRBV18	NA	NA	CASSPWRSGELFF	TGTGCCAGCTCACCATGGCGGAGCGGGGAGCTGTTTTTT
TRBJ2-3	TRBV6-5	TRBD2	NA	CASRYSGALPDTQYF	TGTGCCAGCAGGTATAGCGGGGCTCTTCCAGATACGCAGTATTTT
TRBJ2-4	TRBV5-1	NA	many	CASSLADGRQNIQYF	TGCGCCAGCAGCTTGGCCGATGGCAGGCAAAACATTCAGTACTTC
TRBJ1-4	TRBV20-1	NA	few	CSARSTMGELFF	TGCAGTGCTAGATCCACCATGGGAGAACTGTTTTTT
TRBJ1-5	TRBV15	NA	NA	CATSRGPPGFQPQHF	TGTGCCACCAGCAGAGGCCCTCCGGGGTTTCAGCCCCAGCATTTT
TRBJ2-1	TRBV5-1	NA	NA	CASSPRWGTNNEQFF	TGCGCCAGCAGCCCCAGATGGGGGACAAACAATGAGCAGTTCTTC
TRBJ2-6	TRBV20-1	NA	few	CSARASSGANVLTF	TGCAGTGCTAGAGCCTCCTCTGGGGCCAACGTCCTGACTTTC
TRBJ1-1	TRBV12-3/TRBV12-4	NA	few	CASTFAPTDPNTEAFF	TGTGCCAGCACCTTCGCACCGACAGACCCGAACACTGAAGCTTTCTTT
TRBJ2-7	TRBV29-1	NA	NA	CSSSGPGYEQYF	TGCAGCTCATCTGGCCCCGGGTACGAGCAGTACTTC
TRBJ2-3	TRBV15	NA	few	CATSRDPERNTDTQYF	TGTGCCACCAGCAGAGATCCGGAGAGAAACACAGATACGCAGTATTTT
TRBJ2-1	TRBV7-2	TRBD2	few	CASSLYRGGGEQFF	TGTGCCAGCAGCTTATATCGGGGGGGAGGTGAGCAGTTCTTC
TRBJ2-5	TRBV4-1	NA	many	CASSQSPRRGAETQYF	TGCGCCAGCAGCCAATCCCCCCGACGGGGGGCTGAGACCCAGTACTTC
TRBJ2-5	TRBV9	NA	NA	CASSVAGTRQETQYF	TGTGCCAGCAGCGTAGCCGGGACAAGACAAGAGACCCAGTACTTC
TRBJ2-2	TRBV4-2	NA	NA	CASSQARATGELFF	TGTGCCAGCAGCCAAGCTAGAGCCACCGGGGAGCTGTTTTTT
TRBJ2-5	TRBV7-9	NA	once	CASSLGLLNAGETQYF	TGTGCCAGCAGCTTAGGACTCCTCAACGCCGGCGAGACCCAGTACTTC
TRBJ2-1	TRBV24-1	NA	many	CATSVGEIYNEQFF	TGTGCCACCAGTGTAGGGGAGATTTACAATGAGCAGTTCTTC
TRBJ2-5	TRBV7-9	TRBD1	NA	CASSLRQGFLETQYF	TGTGCCAGCAGCCTAAGACAGGGGTTTTTGGAGACCCAGTACTTC
TRBJ2-1	TRBV5-1	NA	many	CASSLMGPANNEQFF	TGCGCCAGCAGCTTGATGGGACCCGCGAACAATGAGCAGTTCTTC
TRBJ1-4	TRBV5-6	NA	NA	CASSLFRGTSEKLFF	TGTGCCAGCAGCTTGTTCCGGGGGACGAGTGAAAAACTGTTTTTT
TRBJ2-7	TRBV5-1	NA	few	CASSLTGWEYEQYF	TGCGCCAGCAGCTTGACAGGGTGGGAGTACGAGCAGTACTTC
TRBJ1-5	TRBV20-1	NA	few	CSARGPGEPQHF	TGCAGTGCTAGAGGGCCTGGGGAGCCCCAGCATTTT
TRBJ2-5	TRBV6-5	TRBD1	NA	CASSREVRTGVQETQYF	TGTGCCAGCAGTCGAGAGGTCCGGACAGGGGTCCAAGAGACCCAGTACTTC
TRBJ1-4	TRBV21-1	NA	few	CASSPRDRVQEKLFF	TGTGCCAGCAGCCCCCGGGACAGGGTGCAGGAAAAACTGTTTTTT
TRBJ2-2	TRBV5-4	NA	few	CASRPEGGAESGELFF	TGTGCCAGCAGGCCTGAGGGGGGCGCCGAATCCGGGGAGCTGTTTTTT
TRBJ2-2	TRBV6-5	NA	many	CASSSRSEFTGELFF	TGTGCCAGCAGTTCCCGTTCAGAGTTTACCGGGGAGCTGTTTTTT
TRBJ2-7	TRBV18	NA	NA	CASSPATYEQYF	TGTGCCAGCTCACCCGCTACCTACGAGCAGTACTTC
TRBJ1-5	TRBV5-3	NA	NA	CARSLQGLFKCQPQHF	TGTGCCAGAAGCCTCCAGGGTTTGTTCAAGTGTCAGCCCCAGCATTTT
TRBJ1-2	TRBV29-1	NA	few	CSVRKDGYTF	TGCAGCGTCCGGAAAGACGGCTACACCTTC
TRBJ2-2	TRBV10-2	NA	few	CASSESRVGGELFF	TGCGCCAGCAGTGAGTCGAGGGTCGGCGGGGAGCTGTTTTTT
TRBJ2-3	TRBV4-3	TRBD1	NA	CASSPGRTGGSTDTQYF	TGCGCCAGCAGCCCCGGCAGGACAGGGGGTAGCACAGATACGCAGTATTTT
TRBJ1-5	TRBV24-1	NA	few	CATSDLGGNVQPQHF	TGTGCCACCAGTGATTTGGGGGGAAATGTTCAGCCCCAGCATTTT
TRBJ2-3	TRBV28	NA	few	CASRASITTDTQYF	TGTGCCAGCAGAGCCTCTATTACCACAGATACGCAGTATTTT
TRBJ2-1	TRBV9	TRBD2	NA	CASSSLAGWGNEQFF	TGTGCCAGCAGCTCACTAGCGGGGTGGGGTAATGAGCAGTTCTTC
TRBJ2-3	TRBV29-1	NA	few	CSVKGGHTDTQYF	TGCAGCGTGAAAGGGGGGCACACAGATACGCAGTATTTT
TRBJ2-1	TRBV9	TRBD1	few	CASSVSSGQFYNEQFF	TGTGCCAGCAGCGTTTCCTCGGGACAGTTTTACAATGAGCAGTTCTTC
TRBJ2-2	TRBV5-1	NA	NA	CASSLLPGPNTGELFF	TGCGCCAGCAGCTTGTTACCGGGGCCGAACACCGGGGAGCTGTTTTTT
TRBJ2-3	TRBV7-3	NA	few	CASSPPGVGPDTQYF	TGTGCCAGCAGCCCGCCGGGGGTGGGCCCAGATACGCAGTATTTT
TRBJ1-1	TRBV30	NA	NA	CAWSVRGNTEAFF	TGTGCCTGGAGTGTGAGAGGGAACACTGAAGCTTTCTTT
TRBJ1-1	TRBV20-1	NA	few	CSAREPGLKAFF	TGCAGTGCTAGGGAACCCGGACTCAAAGCTTTCTTT
TRBJ1-1	TRBV19	NA	few	CASNTDKNTEAFF	TGTGCCAGTAACACGGACAAGAACACTGAAGCTTTCTTT
TRBJ1-1	TRBV5-4	NA	NA	CASTLEAGKNTEAFF	TGTGCCAGCACCTTGGAGGCCGGCAAGAACACTGAAGCTTTCTTT
TRBJ2-7	TRBV6-2/TRBV6-3	TRBD1	few	CASSWRTGVGEQYF	TGTGCCAGCAGTTGGAGGACAGGGGTGGGCGAGCAGTACTTC
TRBJ2-1	TRBV29-1	NA	NA	CSVEGGNEQFF	TGCAGCGTTGAGGGCGGGAATGAGCAGTTCTTC
TRBJ2-5	TRBV7-2	NA	few	CASSRGGLEETQYF	TGTGCCAGCAGCAGAGGAGGGTTGGAAGAGACCCAGTACTTC
TRBJ2-1	TRBV7-2	TRBD2	NA	CASSWAGTTFYNEQFF	TGTGCCAGCAGCTGGGCCGGGACTACCTTTTACAATGAGCAGTTCTTC
TRBJ2-5	TRBV5-6	TRBD2	NA	CASSHRTPGLAKTQYF	TGTGCCAGCAGCCATCGAACCCCGGGACTAGCAAAGACCCAGTACTTC
TRBJ2-7	TRBV23-1	TRBD2	NA	CASSQSEGLAGAPYEQYF	TGCGCCAGCAGTCAATCGGAGGGACTAGCGGGGGCCCCCTACGAGCAGTACTTC
TRBJ2-7	TRBV28	NA	NA	CASRSGQGSDEQYF	TGTGCCAGCAGGTCAGGGCAGGGAAGCGACGAGCAGTACTTC
TRBJ2-2	TRBV4-1	NA	few	CASSRTRQANTGELFF	TGCGCCAGCAGCCGGACGAGACAGGCCAACACCGGGGAGCTGTTTTTT
TRBJ1-5	TRBV18	NA	NA	CASSPETGPNQPQHF	TGTGCCAGCTCACCCGAAACAGGCCCCAATCAGCCCCAGCATTTT
TRBJ2-1	TRBV4-1	NA	few	CASSQVVVPSYNEQFF	TGCGCCAGCAGCCAAGTAGTAGTTCCTTCCTACAATGAGCAGTTCTTC
TRBJ1-5	TRBV7-2	NA	NA	CASSFLGIDQPQHF	TGTGCCAGCAGCTTTCTTGGCATAGATCAGCCCCAGCATTTT
TRBJ2-1	TRBV5-1	TRBD2	few	CASSLVIAGAGNEQFF	TGCGCCAGCAGCTTGGTAATAGCGGGGGCGGGCAATGAGCAGTTCTTC
TRBJ2-3	TRBV12-3/TRBV12-4	NA	NA	CASSLRRGQGGAQYF	TGTGCCAGCAGTTTACGGCGGGGGCAAGGAGGGGCGCAGTATTTT
TRBJ2-1	TRBV20-1	TRBD1	few	CSAAQTHSGTGKFF	TGCAGTGCTGCTCAAACTCACTCCGGGACAGGGAAGTTCTTC
TRBJ2-2	TRBV7-9	TRBD2	few	CASSMTSGGPTGELFF	TGTGCCAGCAGCATGACTAGCGGGGGGCCGACCGGGGAGCTGTTTTTT